A single T cell receptor beta chain is shown here with its context. Antigen specificity is unknown. This clone may be a read error of a much larger clone one base away. The data derive from a study of blood T cells in healthy people across ages. Overall study results and limits: From one million sequenced T cells, diversity estimates were lower bounds. A conclusive naive versus antigen-experienced comparison was prevented by the unsorted PBMCs.

With a J-beta primer mix and a sample-barcoded 5' primer, a second PCR ran about 7 to 11 cycles. TCRdb re-analysed the 5' RACE reads in MiXCR, keeping a single row per CDR3 protein. The data show hundreds of thousands of distinct CDR3 sequences, approximately 30% seen once. The CDR3 is 15 residues long. Germline V gene lookup returns CDR1 MNHEY and CDR2 SVGEGT. The V end lost 5 bases, the J end lost 10 bases, and 24 bases lay between the germline ends. The source is a woman older than 75 in good health. The J gene is TRBJ2-7, the V gene TRBV6-2 or TRBV6-3, with D maybe TRBD1 (6 bases). Sample: blood. The CDR3 DNA reads as TGTGCCAGCAGTCCCGGGACAAGGTTATCAGAGGCCCAGTACTTC. Protein product: CASSPGTRLSEAQYF.